What follows is one T cell receptor beta chain and its context. Germline CDR1 is LNHNV and CDR2 is YYDKDF (reference sequence). Trimming left V 3 bases short and J 3 bases short, with 14 bases between. The CDR3 loop spans 15 amino acids. RNA, at about 0.45 to 1 ug, was reverse transcribed with random hexamers. Multiplex PCR with immunoSEQ amplified the TCR beta CDR3 across 54 Vbeta and 13 Jbeta. TCRdb redid the calling of the immunoSEQ multiplex PCR reads with MiXCR, one entry per CDR3 protein. The sample shows around 190,000 distinct CDR3 sequences, 85% to 95% of them seen only once. The data are from a study of CD8 T cells in Susac syndrome. CD8+ and CD4+ blood T cells underwent TCR beta sequencing.

This TCR was sampled from a human donor in good health. V and J are TRBV15 and TRBJ1-1; no definite D call. Sequencing used CD4+ T cells from PBMCs. The CDR3 region is CATSSPPTAHTEAFF. The CDR3 DNA is TGTGCCACCAGCAGTCCCCCGACTGCCCACACTGAAGCTTTCTTT.